Described below is a single T cell receptor beta chain sequence and its context. No cognate antigen has been identified for it. The record has no base qualities; no much larger clone is one base away. These data originate in a study of cytomegalovirus exposure and HLA in healthy donors (dated by TCRdb to 2017 to 2019). For the wider study: An earlier analysis of approximately 600 of the donors reported 250 to 300 Gb of sequence data and roughly 110 million unique TCR beta sequences from 150 million to 200 million T cells. Roughly 300 gigabases of sequencing data and 70 million to 100 million unique TCR sequences made up an early release that covered some 640 HLA-typed donors. Among the roughly 400 genotyped donors, 81% belonged to the genetic ancestry cluster associated with self-reported Caucasian donors. The study was designed to test whether signatures of past pathogen exposure could be identified by cataloging public T cell receptors. The T cell repertoires of around 670 subjects were profiled by immunosequencing and related to cytomegalovirus serostatus. Along with the roughly 710-subject first cohort, a separate validation cohort of around 110 different subjects was used. High-throughput TCR immunosequencing, statistical association of individual TCRs with disease status, and machine learning were combined to predict cytomegalovirus infection status. In a later analysis, previously published TCR beta repertoires from 550 to 750 donors were re-analyzed and high-resolution HLA genotyping was added so that TCR occurrence patterns could be studied. In the later analysis, no new phenotypic data were used to find candidate immune exposures; instead, reliance was placed on TCR beta sequences and their occurrence across donors. An earlier analysis of 587 of the donors used high-throughput TCR beta sequencing to judge whether each TCR beta V gene segment behaved as functional or pseudogenic. Donor age, sex, ethnicity and CMV serostatus were compiled alongside the repertoire data. Genome-wide SNP genotypes for about 65% of the roughly 670 donors were used in a later genetic analysis, which treated that subset as a discovery cohort. All discovery cohort repertoires had been generated using a single sequencing platform. Class I and class II HLA loci were covered by the typing at four-digit resolution. Typing coverage varied by locus: about 620-640 donors for A, B, C, DRB1 and DQB1; approximately 500 for DQA1; 606 for DPA1; 450 to 480 for DPB1. A handful of DR-DQ haplotypes were handled as single units for association and clustering because linkage in the cohort was strong. On average, around 230,000 unique TCR beta nucleotide sequences were sequenced per donor among 350 to 400 genotyped donors of the cohort, with 15% to 20% of those sequences being non-productive.

Broader findings and caveats from the paper: A further reported finding was that TCR beta sequences accurately predicted the HLA-A and HLA-B alleles for most subjects in the first cohort. In a later analysis, several top co-occurrence clusters were reported to appear linked to parvovirus B19, influenza, CMV and Epstein-Barr virus. A later analysis found that HLA-associated TCR beta chains were more clonally expanded and had lower generation probabilities than equally common non-associated chains. Sequencing depth was assumed to be roughly uniform across donors in the presence/absence analyses, though that assumption may not hold. In the study, some 180 TCR beta chains were listed as associated with cytomegalovirus. In a later genetic analysis, fewer N-insertions in productive TCRs were reported among donors in an Asian-associated ancestry cluster than the roughly 640-donor mean. In vitro tests confirmed that a few of the cytomegalovirus-associated TCR beta chains recognize cytomegalovirus antigens. In a later analysis, the rate of TCR association differed among HLA loci, with DRB1 alleles having the most associated TCRs and HLA-C alleles having the fewest. In a later genetic analysis, a missense DCLRE1C variant was associated with V-gene and J-gene trimming of TCR beta chains, and the association was replicated in an independent cohort. Only TCR beta chains were sequenced in this cohort, and the absence of alpha or paired-chain data limited detectable features. Because HLA typing was unavailable for some donors at each locus, only the typed subset was used in association tests. CMV serostatus was the only immune exposure information available for the cohort. An earlier analysis of 450 to 750 of the donors showed that most TCR beta V segments appeared in productive rearrangements either about 87% or about 30% of the time, which broadly matched IMGT annotations. While some public TCRs were present in many individuals, most TCR sequences turned up only very rarely across donors. When HLA alleles, especially DR and DQ, strongly co-occurred, TCR associations were difficult to assign to individual alleles. Correlated functional status among segregating V segments might be attributable to linkage disequilibrium, but an unknown experimental factor could not be ruled out. Cytomegalovirus status was reported to be diagnosed by the classifier with high specificity and sensitivity in both the original and validation cohorts. The authors suggested that the approach could potentially be extended to other disease states and immunological phenotypes. About 17 rarely observed V segments, including chromosome 9 orphons, were excluded from the earlier analysis of a few hundred of the donors because counts were too low. A later analysis found that most CMV-associated TCR beta chains appeared HLA-restricted, with HLA associations seemingly driven largely by CMV exposure. A cluster of highly shared sequence variants was judged likely to represent a technical artifact of the sequencing pipeline. Some IMGT-functional V segments, including TRBV6-2 and TRBV6-3, could not be told apart with the 87-base-pair reads, so those segments were excluded. A later analysis associated approximately 17,000 TCR beta sequences with specific HLA alleles at a false discovery rate of 0.05.

Receptor amplification or capture employed the immunoSEQ multiplex PCR assay. The multiplex PCR relied on a mix of 60 forward primers for TCR Vbeta segments and 13 reverse primers for TCR Jbeta segments. A multiplex PCR assay on genomic DNA amplified the CDR3 region of rearranged TCR beta genes. The Illumina HiSeq System was used to sequence the amplified TCR beta libraries as 87-base-pair reads. The study's processing was this. A later analysis counted about 82 million unique TCR beta chains across the 690 or so repertoires, and some 12 million of these chains were shared by at least two donors. Raw reads were error-corrected and collapsed into unique sequences by a nearest-neighbor algorithm in which closely related sequences were merged to remove PCR and sequencing errors. To assign V, D and J gene segments, CDR3 sequences were aligned to IMGT reference sequences. For a sequence to be retained, a match of at least six nucleotides to both a V gene segment and a J gene segment was required. Rearrangements were called productive when the CDR3 lacked stop codons and stayed in frame with V and J; all others were non-productive. CDR3 was defined by IMGT convention, running from the second conserved V-encoded cysteine to the conserved J-encoded phenylalanine. The earlier analysis of some 550 of the donors excluded any sequence lacking an unambiguous match to a single V gene segment. In an earlier analysis of approximately 590 of the donors, a V segment was called functional when productive rearrangements were above 56.7%, and segregating when the standard deviation between donors exceeded 5%. A statistical classification framework was developed to diagnose cytomegalovirus status using the catalog of TCR beta chain sequences. A later analysis assigned V and J genes by comparing TCR nucleotide sequences with IMGT/GENE-DB human TR gene sequences. A later analysis assigned CDR3 sequences and most-parsimonious VDJ recombination scenarios with the TCRdist pipeline. In a later analysis, each TCR beta chain was defined by its CDR3 amino acid sequence together with its V-gene family, and reads without a unique V-gene family were excluded. As a way to deal with suspected cross-contamination and a sequencing artifact, a later analysis dropped 640 or so nucleotide sequences that were highly shared and had low generation probability. In a later analysis, a clonal expansion index was calculated for each public chain from normalized within-repertoire ranks of inferred template counts. A later analysis computed generation probabilities with a VDJ recombination model fitted to out-of-frame rearrangements, and checked the results against IGoR. In a later analysis, hypergeometric tests were used to score TCR-TCR, TCR-HLA and TCR-CMV co-occurrence, with a repertoire-size bias correction applied to TCR pairs. In a later analysis, false discovery rates were estimated by permuting HLA or CMV assignments 20 times. In a later analysis, co-occurring TCRs were grouped using DBSCAN, and TCRdist sequence similarity was added for clustering within HLA-allele-positive subsets. Repertoires with fewer than 30,000 or more than 120,000 public chains, plus five repertoires with anomalous nucleotide sharing, were excluded from co-occurrence clustering. TCRdb carries this immuneACCESS record with in-frame sequences only. Its versions omit some clonotypes, under half of them owing to an unresolved V gene in the studies checked, with the rest unexplained. V and J calls plus clone size are reproduced from that table; the DNA served to infer D and trimming. The sample table shows 110,000 to 150,000 clones, and 60% to 85% are seen once. The ten largest clones add up to 2.5% to 3.5% of the sample.

The cohort consisted of some 670 healthy bone marrow donors. At the time of sampling, every cohort member was nominally healthy, though immune exposures that went unrecorded were likely present. The donor was CMV seronegative and belonged to the group of more than 300 seronegative cohort members. Every donor gave a peripheral blood sample, and the peripheral blood mononuclear cells from that sample were used for TCR beta sequencing. The Qiagen DNeasy Blood Extraction Kit was used to extract genomic DNA from the blood cell samples. Counted from cysteine to phenylalanine, this CDR3 has 16 amino acids. Of all the DNA, just the CDR3 is kept, 48 bases in frame from base 1. Via the germline V gene, CDR1 is SGDLS and CDR2 YYNGEE. V has 3 bases trimmed and J has 9 bases trimmed; junction bases matching no gene number 14.

The sample taken for sequencing was PBMCs. The receptor comes from a male donor in good health and CMV-seronegative. The rearranged chain carries TRBV9 and TRBJ2-1; the central 8 bases match TRBD2. The nucleotides are TGTGCCAGCAGCGAGGCAGGACTAGCCAACAGTGGTGAGCAGTTCTTC. Its translation reads: CASSEAGLANSGEQFF.